This T cell receptor (beta chain) was identified during a study of blood T cell repertoires in COVID-19. Across the study: T cells, B-cell-depleted T cells, or PBMCs supplied cDNA or gDNA.

Germline lookup yields CDR1 SGHRS and CDR2 YFSETQ. CDR3 length equals 13 residues. V lost 4 bases and J 8 bases, leaving 15 bases between the germline ends. In the original analysis: Scientists estimated how many nucleated cells there were by amplifying reference gene primers. Clones were read by immunoSEQ multiplex PCR, and TCRdb kept only the in-frame ones, dropping some. The V and J calls and clone size are taken from that table; D and trimming were inferred from the DNA. The table has about 140,000 clones, roughly 88% seen once; the top ten hold about 1.5%. The clonotype was recovered from an older woman with acute or convalescent COVID-19. This chain joins TRBV5-1 and TRBJ1-2, with D perhaps matching TRBD1 (6 bases). Sequenced: peripheral blood. This CDR3 reads CASSQQGQGGYTF. The CDR3 DNA reads TGCGCCAGCAGCCAACAGGGCCAGGGGGGCTACACCTTC.